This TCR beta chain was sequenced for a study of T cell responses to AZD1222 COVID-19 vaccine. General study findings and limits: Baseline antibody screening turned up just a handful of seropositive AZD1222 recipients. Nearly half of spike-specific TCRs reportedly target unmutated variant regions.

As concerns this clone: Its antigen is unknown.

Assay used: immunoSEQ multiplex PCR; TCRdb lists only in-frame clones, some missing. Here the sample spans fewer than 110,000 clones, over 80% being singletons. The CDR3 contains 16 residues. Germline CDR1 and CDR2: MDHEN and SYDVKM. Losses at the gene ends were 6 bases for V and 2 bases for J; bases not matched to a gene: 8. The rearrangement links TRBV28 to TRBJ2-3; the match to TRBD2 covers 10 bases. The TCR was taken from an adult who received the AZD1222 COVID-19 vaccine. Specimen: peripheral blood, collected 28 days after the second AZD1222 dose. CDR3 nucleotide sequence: TGTGCCAGCAGCACCGTTAGCGGGAGGAACACAGATACGCAGTATTTT. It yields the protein CASSTVSGRNTDTQYF. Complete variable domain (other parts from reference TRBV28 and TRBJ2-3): DVKVTQSSRYLVKRTGEKVFLECVQDMDHENMFWYRQDPGLGLRLIYFSYDVKMKEKGDIPEGYSVSREKKERFSLILESASTNQTSMYLCASSTVSGRNTDTQYFGPGTRLTVL.